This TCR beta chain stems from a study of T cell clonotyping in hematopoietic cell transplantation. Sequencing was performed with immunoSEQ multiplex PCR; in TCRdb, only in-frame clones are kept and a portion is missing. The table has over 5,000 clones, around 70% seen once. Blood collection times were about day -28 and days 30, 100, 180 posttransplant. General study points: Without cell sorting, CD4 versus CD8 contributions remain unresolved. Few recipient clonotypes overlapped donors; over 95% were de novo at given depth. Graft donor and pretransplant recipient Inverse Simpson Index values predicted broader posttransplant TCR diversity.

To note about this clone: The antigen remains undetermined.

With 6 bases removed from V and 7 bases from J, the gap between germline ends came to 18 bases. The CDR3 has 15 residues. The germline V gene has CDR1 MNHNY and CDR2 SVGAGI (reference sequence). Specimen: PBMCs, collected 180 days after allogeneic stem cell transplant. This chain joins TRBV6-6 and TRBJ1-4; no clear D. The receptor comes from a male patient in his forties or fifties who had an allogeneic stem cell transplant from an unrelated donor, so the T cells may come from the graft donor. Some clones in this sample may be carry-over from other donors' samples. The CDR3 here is CASRGSTGMSEKLFF. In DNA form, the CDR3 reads TGTGCCAGCAGAGGTTCCACCGGGATGAGTGAAAAACTGTTTTTT.